This T cell receptor (beta chain) was recovered during a study of T-cell reconstitution after alpha-beta-depleted transplantation in children. This clonotype has at least ten counts. The CDR3 sequence is 15 residues long. The V and J ends lost 3 bases and 3 bases, in that order; junction bases with no gene match: 8. Researchers prepared the TCRbeta library using unique molecular identifiers, the study reports. TCRdb used MiXCR to reprocess the PCR reads, holding one entry per CDR3 protein. The sample consists of 490,000 or so distinct CDR3 sequences, around 13% of them appearing once. Material: PBMCs from the stem cell graft donor, obtained from the stem cell graft. This rearrangement joins TRBV12-3 or TRBV12-4 to TRBJ2-7; 7 positions match TRBD1. The TCR sequence derives from a human donor who donated a stem cell graft to a child with combined immunodeficiency. CDR3 sequence (DNA): TGTGCCAGCAGTTTTAGGGGGCGGCAAGACTACGAGCAGTACTTC. Encoded protein: CASSFRGRQDYEQYF.